Listed here are 10 T cell receptor beta chains from one sample, sequenced in a study of blood T cell repertoires in COVID-19. The table came from immunoSEQ multiplex PCR; TCRdb's copy has only in-frame clones and leaves some out. The sample includes 80,000 to 100,000 clones, around nine tenths of them seen just once. The material sequenced was peripheral blood. The source of these receptors is a man aged 50-59 years with acute or convalescent COVID-19.

This CDR3 reads CASSWDRAETQYF. CDR3 sequence (DNA): TGTGCCAGTAGCTGGGACAGGGCTGAGACCCAGTACTTC. The chain uses TRBV19 and TRBJ2-5, with 9 bases identical to TRBD1. The germline V gene has CDR1 LNHDA and CDR2 SQIVND (reference sequence). The CDR3 runs 13 residues. V was clipped by 6 bases and J by 5 bases; unmatched bases: 4.

This chain links TRBV4-1 with TRBJ1-2, with D uncertain. The CDR3 extends over 14 amino acids. Germline V lookup: CDR1 MGHRA, CDR2 YSYEKL. Trimming took 5 bases from V and 3 from J, leaving 13 bases between them. CDR3 coding DNA: TGCGCCAGCAGCTCCCTCGGGGTTTACTATGGCTACACCTTC. It specifies CASSSLGVYYGYTF.

The genes are TRBV6-5 and TRBJ1-2, with 8 bases fitting TRBD1. The ends lost 0 bases at V and 8 bases at J; junction bases unmatched: 11. Germline loops: CDR1 MNHEY, CDR2 SVGAGI. This CDR3 has 16 residues. CDR3 DNA: TGTGCCAGCAGTTACTCGAAAGCAGGGGGCGAACGGGGCTACACCTTC. It is translated as CASSYSKAGGERGYTF.

This clone was picked up one time. The V and J genes are TRBV18 and TRBJ2-2; TRBD1 agrees at 7 bases. J was trimmed by 1 base and V by 6 bases; bases with no gene match: 2. Germline values: CDR1 KGHSH, CDR2 LQKENI. CDR3 length: 14 residues. CDR3 sequence (DNA): TGTGCCAGCTCGCGACAGGGGAACACCGGGGAGCTGTTTTTT. It encodes CASSRQGNTGELFF.

This clone was seen more than once but under ten times. V gene TRBV5-1 combines with J gene TRBJ1-2, with TRBD1 matching 8 bases. This CDR3 has 17 amino acids. Losses at the gene ends were 0 bases for V and 5 bases for J; bases not matched to a gene: 12. The germline gives CDR1 SGHRS, CDR2 YFSETQ. The CDR3 spells CASSLGLHSGQDYGYTF. DNA of the CDR3: TGCGCCAGCAGCTTGGGGCTGCATTCGGGACAGGATTATGGCTACACCTTC.

The gene calls are TRBV27 and TRBJ1-1, with D maybe TRBD1 (5 bases). The CDR3 contains 15 residues. With 6 bases removed from V and 1 base from J, the gap between germline ends came to 15 bases. CDR1 MNHEY and CDR2 SMNVEV come from the germline V gene (reference sequence). The CDR3 is CASRVTVYPNTEAFF. CDR3 sequence (DNA): TGTGCCAGCAGGGTGACAGTTTACCCGAACACTGAAGCTTTCTTT.

The J gene is TRBJ2-1, the V gene TRBV24-1; D gene ambiguous. There are 11 residues in the CDR3. CDR1 is KGHDR and CDR2 is SFDVKD in the germline V gene. V dropped 7 bases and J dropped 8 bases, with 8 bases sitting between them. DNA of the CDR3: TGTGCCACCAGCGAAAGCGATGAGCAGTTCTTC. This encodes CATSESDEQFF.

This clone has more than one count but fewer than ten. This chain joins TRBV10-3 and TRBJ2-3, with 11 bases aligning to TRBD1. CDR1 and CDR2 (germline): ENHRY, SYGVKD. There are 14 residues in the CDR3. After removal of 6 bases from V and 4 bases from J, the junction contained 3 bases not matched to a gene. The CDR3 reads CAISPGQGADTQYF. The CDR3 DNA sequence: TGTGCCATCAGCCCGGGACAGGGGGCAGATACGCAGTATTTT.

The V gene is TRBV14, the J gene TRBJ2-3; 9 positions match TRBD2. CDR1 SGHDN and CDR2 FVKESK come from the germline V gene. The CDR3 length is 17 residues. V trimming: 0 bases; J trimming: 4 bases; junction bases outside the gene matches: 8. The CDR3 nucleotides are TGTGCCAGCAGCCAAGATGGCCTAGCGGGACTGTCAGATACGCAGTATTTT. This sequence encodes CASSQDGLAGLSDTQYF.

The genes are TRBV5-1 and TRBJ2-1; TRBD2 matches 9 bases. This CDR3 spans 14 amino acids. Germline lookup yields CDR1 SGHRS and CDR2 YFSETQ. J lost 6 bases, V lost 4 bases, and 5 bases had no gene match. In DNA form, the CDR3 reads TGCGCCAGCAGCCCACTAGCGGGCTTCAATGAGCAGTTCTTC. Its translation is CASSPLAGFNEQFF.